Presented here are 23 T cell receptor beta chains from one specimen sequenced in a study of T cells in Graves' hyperthyroidism and ophthalmopathy. The TCR beta CDR3 regions underwent amplification using RNA transcripts as the source. First-round RT-PCR with HTBI primers amplified the TCR CDR3 region. Each CDR3 protein gets one entry after TCRdb re-called the multiplex PCR reads with MiXCR. The sample includes some 720,000 distinct CDR3 sequences, about 16% of them seen just once. The sample was blood. These receptors all come from a man aged 18 to 35 with Graves' hyperthyroidism.

This clonotype was recorded at least ten times. The chain is built from TRBV10-3 and TRBJ2-7; D might be TRBD1 or TRBD2, each matching 5 bases. Germline assignment: CDR1 ENHRY and CDR2 SYGVKD. With 5 bases removed from V and 1 base from J, the gap between germline ends came to 9 bases. This CDR3 region has 13 residues. The CDR3 protein is CAISRDRSYEQYF. The CDR3 coding sequence is TGTGCCATCAGTAGGGACCGATCCTACGAGCAGTACTTC.

This clonotype was observed a handful of times. J is TRBJ1-1 and V is TRBV29-1, with no clear D. CDR3 length: 11 amino acids. V was cut by 7 bases and J by 5 bases, with 11 bases left in between. The germline V gene encodes CDR1 SQVTM and CDR2 ANQGSEA. The CDR3 DNA follows: TGCAGCGGCGTTGGGGTTACTGAAGCTTTCTTT. Protein: CSGVGVTEAFF. Variable domain in full (rest from reference TRBV29-1 and TRBJ1-1): SAVISQKPSRDICQRGTSLTIQCQVDSQVTMMFWYRQQPGQSLTLIATANQGSEATYESGFVIDKFPISRPNLTFSTLTVSNMSPEDSSIYLCSGVGVTEAFFGQGTRLTVV.

The chain carries TRBV12-3 or TRBV12-4 and TRBJ2-7, with TRBD1 matching over 11 bases. Trimming cost V 3 bases and J 7 bases; bases outside gene matches: 11. The CDR3 extends over 16 amino acids. The CDR3 nucleotides are TGTGCCAGCAGTTTTCTTCCAGGGACAGGGGGGTGGGAGCAGTACTTC. Protein sequence: CASSFLPGTGGWEQYF.

Only a few counts were recorded for this clonotype. This chain connects TRBV9 to TRBJ2-2; the match to TRBD1 covers 8 bases. CDR1 is SGDLS and CDR2 is YYNGEE in the germline V gene. V shed 4 bases, J shed 6 bases, and the junction held 5 bases outside the gene matches. The CDR3 totals 14 residues. CDR3 nucleotide sequence: TGTGCCAGCAGCATGGGACAGGTTGCCGGGGAGCTGTTTTTT. Its protein product is CASSMGQVAGELFF. The full variable domain, with the rest looked up from reference TRBV9 and TRBJ2-2, is DSGVTQTPKHLITATGQRVTLRCSPRSGDLSVYWYQQSLDQGLQFLIQYYNGEERAKGNILERFSAQQFPDLHSELNLSSLELGDSALYFCASSMGQVAGELFFGEGSRLTVL.

This clonotype has ten or more counts. V usage is TRBV7-8 and J usage is TRBJ2-2; D remains ambiguous. With 3 bases removed from V and 6 bases from J, the gap between germline ends came to 14 bases. The CDR3 sequence is 15 residues long. Germline values: CDR1 SGHVS, CDR2 FQNEAQ. CDR3 DNA sequence: TGTGCCAGCAGCTTCGAGCGCGTCCGGTCCGGGGAGCTGTTTTTT. Its translation: CASSFERVRSGELFF.

The chain has TRBV19 and TRBJ2-2, with TRBD1 as a possible D gene (6 bases). This CDR3 comprises 18 residues. CDR1 and CDR2 from the germline V gene are LNHDA and SQIVND (reference sequence). Trimming cost V 4 bases and J 5 bases, with 23 bases left between them. The CDR3 DNA reads as TGTGCCAGTAGTACCAGACAGGTTCCCAAAATATGGACCGGGGAGCTGTTTTTT. Its translation is CASSTRQVPKIWTGELFF.

This clonotype appeared once. The chain combines TRBV29-1 with TRBJ2-6; a possible D gene is TRBD2 (5 bases). From germline, CDR1 is SQVTM and CDR2 ANQGSEA. The CDR3 covers 16 residues. The V gene lost 3 bases and the J gene lost 0 bases, with 12 bases spanning the gap. CDR3 nucleotides: TGCAGCGTTGAGGTTCGGGGTAGCTCTGGGGCCAACGTCCTGACTTTC. This gives the protein CSVEVRGSSGANVLTF.

Concerning this clonotype: This may be a read error, as it is one base from a much larger clone. The chain links TRBV9 to TRBJ2-7; TRBD2 matches at 11 bases. Losses at the gene ends were 3 bases for V and 0 bases for J; bases not matched to a gene: 2. Germline loops: CDR1 SGDLS, CDR2 YYNGEE. CDR3 length equals 15 residues. The CDR3 coding sequence is TGTGCCAGCAGCGGGGGACTAGCGGCCTCCTACGAGCAGTACTTC. This encodes CASSGGLAASYEQYF.

This clonotype came up many times. The chain recombines TRBV25-1 with TRBJ2-7, with D possibly matching TRBD2 (6 bases). V lost 1 base, J lost 6 bases, and 13 bases lay in between. Germline CDR1 is MGHDK and CDR2 is SYGVNS. The CDR3 loop spans 14 amino acids. The CDR3 DNA follows: TGTGCCAGCAGTGAATCGGGGGACGTACGCGAGCAGTACTTC. Translation: CASSESGDVREQYF.

DNA of the CDR3: TGTGCCAGCAGTTTGACAGAGAATCTTAACTATGGCTACACCTTC. Translating gives CASSLTENLNYGYTF. This rearrangement joins TRBV27 to TRBJ1-2; D may be TRBD1 (5 bases). V lost 3 bases and J lost 1, with 12 bases in between. Germline V gene lookup returns CDR1 MNHEY and CDR2 SMNVEV (reference sequence). This CDR3 comprises 15 residues.

This clonotype was counted many times. The chain uses TRBV20-1 and TRBJ2-3; D gene uncertain. Germline CDR1 is DFQATT and CDR2 is SNEGSKA (reference sequence). Trimming cost V 0 bases and J 2 bases, with 12 bases left between them. CDR3 size: 15 residues. CDR3 in amino acids: CSARDQDMYTDTQYF. As DNA, the CDR3 is TGCAGTGCTAGAGATCAGGATATGTACACAGATACGCAGTATTTT.

This chain uses TRBV27 with TRBJ1-5; D is undetermined. Between the trimmed V and J ends, which lost 6 bases and 2 bases, there was a span of 8 bases. CDR1 MNHEY and CDR2 SMNVEV come from the germline V gene (reference sequence). The CDR3 length is 13 residues. Written as DNA, the CDR3 is TGTGCCAGCAGCCACGACGGCAATCAGCCCCAGCATTTT. It yields the protein CASSHDGNQPQHF.

This clonotype occurred a few times. The V and J genes are TRBV5-1 and TRBJ2-1; 10 nucleotides match TRBD2. The trim removed 3 bases at V and 3 bases at J, leaving 6 bases unmatched. Germline loops: CDR1 SGHRS, CDR2 YFSETQ. CDR3 size: 16 residues. CDR3 loop: CASSSQAGGSYNEQFF. CDR3 DNA sequence: TGCGCCAGCAGCTCCCAAGCGGGAGGGAGCTACAATGAGCAGTTCTTC.

The CDR3 sequence is CATSDRTYEQYF. The CDR3 nucleotides are TGTGCCACCAGTGATCGAACCTACGAGCAGTACTTC. The chain recombines TRBV24-1 with TRBJ2-7; no clear D. V lost 3 bases to trimming and J lost 2 bases, with 4 bases between them. The CDR3 is made up of 12 amino acids. Per the germline V gene, CDR1 is KGHDR and CDR2 is SFDVKD.

Ten or more counts support this clonotype. The gene calls are TRBV28 and TRBJ2-1, with D maybe TRBD1 (5 bases). V dropped 3 bases and J dropped 7 bases, with 13 bases sitting between them. Germline CDR1 reads MDHEN; CDR2 reads SYDVKM. The CDR3 has 14 amino acids. CDR3 sequence reads: CASSFRAGWNEQFF. The CDR3 bases are TGTGCCAGCAGTTTTCGGGCAGGGTGGAATGAGCAGTTCTTC.

This clonotype appeared a few times. The J gene is TRBJ2-7, the V gene TRBV27; 7 bases align to TRBD1. Germline CDR1 reads MNHEY; CDR2 reads SMNVEV (reference sequence). The CDR3 is made up of 12 amino acids. After removal of 10 bases from V and 2 bases from J, the junction contained 5 bases not matched to a gene. The CDR3 region is CATPGTAYEQYF. CDR3 DNA sequence: TGTGCCACCCCCGGGACAGCCTACGAGCAGTACTTC.

This clonotype was detected many times. The J gene is TRBJ2-1, the V gene TRBV28; D remains ambiguous. The V end lost 6 bases, the J end lost 6 bases, and 21 bases lay between the germline ends. Germline V gene data show CDR1 as MDHEN and CDR2 as SYDVKM. The CDR3 consists of 16 residues. The CDR3 DNA reads as TGTGCCAGCAGGACGATGGGGTTAGGAATGGGCAATGAGCAGTTCTTC. It yields the protein CASRTMGLGMGNEQFF.

There are many counts of this clonotype. The J gene is TRBJ2-1, the V gene TRBV20-1; the match to TRBD2 covers 8 bases. V trimming: 6 bases; J trimming: 8 bases; junction bases outside the gene matches: 18. The V gene's germline CDR1 is DFQATT and CDR2 SNEGSKA (reference sequence). The CDR3 consists of 16 residues. CDR3 DNA: TGCAGTGCCCTCAAGACCTCTGCCGGGACTAGTCATGAGCAGTTCTTC. This encodes CSALKTSAGTSHEQFF.

This clonotype was counted at least ten times. J is TRBJ1-1 and V is TRBV6-4; 10 bases match TRBD1. The junction had 8 bases not matched to a gene; V was cut back by 5 bases and J by 5 bases. Germline-derived CDR1 and CDR2 are MRHNA and SNTAGT. The CDR3 contains 15 residues. The CDR3 is CASSSDRQGATEAFF. In DNA, the CDR3 is TGTGCCAGCAGTTCCGATCGACAGGGGGCTACTGAAGCTTTCTTT.

This clonotype was seen many times. The chain uses TRBV28 and TRBJ2-7; D not resolved. V dropped 5 bases and J dropped 2 bases, with 13 bases sitting between them. CDR1 and CDR2 from the germline V gene are MDHEN and SYDVKM. The CDR3 covers 14 residues. The CDR3 sequence: CASSPRPRPYEQYF. Written as DNA, the CDR3 is TGTGCCAGCAGTCCCAGGCCCAGGCCCTACGAGCAGTACTTC.

There are a few counts of this clonotype. The J gene is TRBJ2-1, the V gene TRBV18, with 10 bases identical to TRBD2. Germline values: CDR1 KGHSH, CDR2 LQKENI. The CDR3 length is 17 residues. V was pared by 2 bases and J by 5 bases, with 9 bases of the junction left unmatched. CDR3 region: CASSPEPSGSLNNEQFF. The CDR3 bases are TGTGCCAGCTCACCAGAACCTAGCGGGAGCTTAAACAATGAGCAGTTCTTC. Complete variable domain (other parts from reference TRBV18 and TRBJ2-1): NAGVMQNPRHLVRRRGQEARLRCSPMKGHSHVYWYRQLPEEGLKFMVYLQKENIIDESGMPKERFSAEFPKEGPSILRIQQVVRGDSAAYFCASSPEPSGSLNNEQFFGPGTRLTVL.

This chain uses TRBV18 with TRBJ2-6; the D gene is possibly TRBD1 (5 bases). Trimming removed 2 bases from V and 3 bases from J, with 8 bases in between. The CDR3 loop spans 15 amino acids. Germline-derived CDR1 and CDR2 are KGHSH and LQKENI. The CDR3 loop is CASSPDRYGANVLTF. The CDR3 coding sequence is TGTGCCAGCTCACCAGACAGATATGGGGCCAACGTCCTGACTTTC.

This clonotype was seen ten or more times. The chain is built from TRBV28 and TRBJ2-7; TRBD1 matches 7 bases. Trimming cost V 5 bases and J 0 bases; bases outside gene matches: 7. Germline V gene data show CDR1 as MDHEN and CDR2 as SYDVKM. The CDR3 runs 15 residues. The CDR3 loop is CASSNTGASSYEQYF. CDR3 nucleotides: TGTGCCAGCAGTAATACAGGGGCCTCCTCCTACGAGCAGTACTTC. The complete variable domain, with remaining parts taken from reference TRBV28 and TRBJ2-7, reads DVKVTQSSRYLVKRTGEKVFLECVQDMDHENMFWYRQDPGLGLRLIYFSYDVKMKEKGDIPEGYSVSREKKERFSLILESASTNQTSMYLCASSNTGASSYEQYFGPGTRLTVT.